The clone carrying this TCR beta chain was observed a handful of times. The sample belongs to a study of control samples from healthy donors and cancer patients. The table came from immunoSEQ multiplex PCR; TCRdb's copy has only in-frame clones and leaves some out. The sample gives about 89,000 clones, more than 70% of which show up once; over 2% is in the top ten. From germline, CDR1 is SGHVS and CDR2 FQNEAQ. The CDR3 length is 17 residues. J was trimmed by 5 bases and V by 0 bases; bases with no gene match: 9. The sample was blood. The receptor was derived from a woman between 35 and 50 years old in good health. The chain links TRBV7-8 to TRBJ2-3; 9 bases map to TRBD2. The CDR3 coding sequence is TGTGCCAGCAGCTTAGCATCGGCGGGGGGGCCCCGAGATACGCAGTATTTT. This gives the protein CASSLASAGGPRDTQYF.